This section outlines one T cell receptor (beta chain) sequence together with its context. Its specificity is not known. Libraries were prepared by immunoSEQ multiplex PCR; TCRdb keeps only in-frame clonotypes and omits some of them. The sample lists around 84,000 clones, about 82% occurring once. This sample is part of a study of T cell responses to AZD1222 COVID-19 vaccine. General study findings and limits: CD4 TCRs associated with vaccination spanned spike, dominating at 160-218 and 743-854. Only six people who got AZD1222 tested seropositive at baseline. Spike-specific TCR breadth and depth went up after people got two AZD1222 doses.

Germline V gives CDR1 SGHRS, CDR2 YFSETQ. V lost 2 bases and J lost 4, with 13 bases in between. The CDR3 has 15 amino acids. The TCR comes from an adult in good health. The source material was peripheral blood, sampled on day 0 of AZD1222 vaccination. The rearrangement joins TRBV5-1 to TRBJ1-3, with D possibly matching TRBD1 (6 bases). The CDR3 loop is CASSFLTGIGNTIYF. CDR3 nucleotide sequence: TGCGCCAGCAGCTTCTTAACAGGGATCGGAAACACCATATATTTT.